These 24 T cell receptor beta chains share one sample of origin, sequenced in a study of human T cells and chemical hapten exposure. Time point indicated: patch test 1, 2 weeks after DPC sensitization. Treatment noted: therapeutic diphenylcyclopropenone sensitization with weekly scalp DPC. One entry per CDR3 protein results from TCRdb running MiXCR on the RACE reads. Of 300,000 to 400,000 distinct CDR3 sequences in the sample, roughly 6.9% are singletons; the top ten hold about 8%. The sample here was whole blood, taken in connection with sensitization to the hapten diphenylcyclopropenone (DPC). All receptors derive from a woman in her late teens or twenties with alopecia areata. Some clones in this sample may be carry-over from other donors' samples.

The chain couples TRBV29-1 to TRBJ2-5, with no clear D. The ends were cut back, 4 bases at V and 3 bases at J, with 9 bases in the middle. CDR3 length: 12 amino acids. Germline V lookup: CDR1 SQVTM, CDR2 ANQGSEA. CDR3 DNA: TGCAGCGTTGCGGGTCAGGAAGAGACCCAGTACTTC. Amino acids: CSVAGQEETQYF.

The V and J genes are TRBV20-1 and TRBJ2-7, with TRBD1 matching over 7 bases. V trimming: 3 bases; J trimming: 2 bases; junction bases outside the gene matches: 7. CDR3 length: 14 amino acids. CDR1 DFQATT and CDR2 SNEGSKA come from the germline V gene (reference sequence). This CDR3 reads CSASKTGLPYEQYF. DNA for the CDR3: TGCAGTGCTAGTAAGACAGGGCTCCCCTACGAGCAGTACTTC.

The CDR3 DNA sequence: TGTGCCAGCAGCCCAAGGCCGACTAGCGGGGGGGCTCTCGAGCAGTACTTC. Its translation is CASSPRPTSGGALEQYF. The chain has TRBV7-9 and TRBJ2-7, with 14 bases fitting TRBD2. This CDR3 comprises 17 residues. The germline V gene has CDR1 SEHNR and CDR2 FQNEAQ (reference sequence). Germline trimming cut 5 bases from V and 6 bases from J; bases unmatched to any gene: 12. Complete variable domain (other parts from reference TRBV7-9 and TRBJ2-7): DTGVSQNPRHKITKRGQNVTFRCDPISEHNRLYWYRQTLGQGPEFLTYFQNEAQLEKSRLLSDRFSAERPKGSFSTLEIQRTEQGDSAMYLCASSPRPTSGGALEQYFGPGTRLTVT.

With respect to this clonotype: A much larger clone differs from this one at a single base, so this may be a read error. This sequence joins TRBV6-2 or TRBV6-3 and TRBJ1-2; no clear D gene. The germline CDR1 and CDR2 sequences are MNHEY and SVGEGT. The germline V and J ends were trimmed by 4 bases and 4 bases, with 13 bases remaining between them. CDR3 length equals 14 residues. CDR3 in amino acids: CASSSEDFIYGYTF. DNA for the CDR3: TGTGCCAGCAGTTCCGAGGACTTCATCTATGGCTACACCTTC.

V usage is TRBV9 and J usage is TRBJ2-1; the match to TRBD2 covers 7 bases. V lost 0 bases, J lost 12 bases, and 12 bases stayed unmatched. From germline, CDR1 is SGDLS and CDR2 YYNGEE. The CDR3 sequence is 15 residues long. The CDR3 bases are TGTGCCAGCAGCGTAGAGGGGAGGGAGTCCACGGGGCAGTTCTTC. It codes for CASSVEGRESTGQFF. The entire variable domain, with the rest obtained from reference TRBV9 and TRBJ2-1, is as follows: DSGVTQTPKHLITATGQRVTLRCSPRSGDLSVYWYQQSLDQGLQFLIQYYNGEERAKGNILERFSAQQFPDLHSELNLSSLELGDSALYFCASSVEGRESTGQFFGPGTRLTVL.

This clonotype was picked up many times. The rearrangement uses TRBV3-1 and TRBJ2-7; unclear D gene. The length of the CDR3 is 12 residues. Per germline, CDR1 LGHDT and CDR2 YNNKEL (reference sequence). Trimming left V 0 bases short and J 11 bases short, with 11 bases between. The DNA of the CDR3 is TGTGCCAGCAGCCAAGATGGGCAGCCCGAGTACTTC. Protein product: CASSQDGQPEYF.

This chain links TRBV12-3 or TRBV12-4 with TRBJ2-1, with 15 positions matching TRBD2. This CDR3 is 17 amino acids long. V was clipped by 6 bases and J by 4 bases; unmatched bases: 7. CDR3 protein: CASSSGLAGGFYNEQFF. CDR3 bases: TGTGCCAGCAGCTCCGGACTAGCGGGGGGGTTTTACAATGAGCAGTTCTTC.

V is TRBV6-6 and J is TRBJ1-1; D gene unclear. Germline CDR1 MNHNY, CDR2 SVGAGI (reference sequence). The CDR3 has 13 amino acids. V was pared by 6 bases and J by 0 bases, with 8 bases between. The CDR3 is CASRLTLNTEAFF. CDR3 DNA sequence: TGTGCCAGCAGACTTACACTGAACACTGAAGCTTTCTTT.

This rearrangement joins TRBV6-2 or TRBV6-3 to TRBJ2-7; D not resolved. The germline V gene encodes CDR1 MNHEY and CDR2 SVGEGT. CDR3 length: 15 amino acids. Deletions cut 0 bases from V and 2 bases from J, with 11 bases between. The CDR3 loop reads CASSYSGEVTYEQYF. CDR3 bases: TGTGCCAGCAGTTACTCGGGCGAGGTCACCTACGAGCAGTACTTC.

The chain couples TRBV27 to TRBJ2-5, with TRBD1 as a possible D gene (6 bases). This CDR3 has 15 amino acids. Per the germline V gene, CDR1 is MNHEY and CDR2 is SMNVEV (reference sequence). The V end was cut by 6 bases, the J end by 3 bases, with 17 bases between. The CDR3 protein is CASRSTGLGEETQYF. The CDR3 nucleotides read TGTGCCAGCAGATCGACAGGACTCGGTGAAGAGACCCAGTACTTC.

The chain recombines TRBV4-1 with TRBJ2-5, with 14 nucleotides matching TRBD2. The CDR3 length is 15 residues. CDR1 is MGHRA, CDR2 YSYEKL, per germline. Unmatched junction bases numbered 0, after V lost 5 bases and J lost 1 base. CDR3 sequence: CASSGTSGGQETQYF. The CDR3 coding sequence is TGCGCCAGCAGCGGGACTAGCGGGGGCCAAGAGACCCAGTACTTC.

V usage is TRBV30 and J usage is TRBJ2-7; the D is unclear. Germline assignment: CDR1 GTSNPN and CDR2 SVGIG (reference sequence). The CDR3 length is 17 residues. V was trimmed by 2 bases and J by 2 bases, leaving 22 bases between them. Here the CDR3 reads CAWSPNPQPGFPYEQYF. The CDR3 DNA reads TGTGCCTGGAGTCCTAACCCCCAGCCCGGGTTTCCCTACGAGCAGTACTTC.

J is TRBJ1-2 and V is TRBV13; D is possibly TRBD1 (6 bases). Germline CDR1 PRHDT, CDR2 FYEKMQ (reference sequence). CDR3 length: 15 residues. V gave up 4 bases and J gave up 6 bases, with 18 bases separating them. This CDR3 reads CASSSYQGLEDGYTF. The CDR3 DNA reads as TGTGCCAGCAGCTCCTATCAGGGGCTGGAGGATGGCTACACCTTC.

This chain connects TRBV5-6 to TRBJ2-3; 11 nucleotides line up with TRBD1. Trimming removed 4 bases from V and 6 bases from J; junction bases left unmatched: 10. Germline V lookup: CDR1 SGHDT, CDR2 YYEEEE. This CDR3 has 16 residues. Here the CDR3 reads CASSAAGQGAVDTQYF. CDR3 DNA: TGTGCCAGCAGCGCGGCCGGACAGGGGGCTGTGGATACGCAGTATTTT.

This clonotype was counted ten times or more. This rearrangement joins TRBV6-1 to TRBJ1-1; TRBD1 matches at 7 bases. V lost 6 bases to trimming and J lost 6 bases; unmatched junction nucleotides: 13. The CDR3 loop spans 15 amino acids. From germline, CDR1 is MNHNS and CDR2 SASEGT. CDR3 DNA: TGTGCCAGCAGCTTATATCGACAGGGCGACTCTGAAGCTTTCTTT. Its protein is CASSLYRQGDSEAFF.

CDR3 in amino acids: CASGPGGVSGEQYF. CDR3 nucleotides: TGTGCTAGTGGTCCGGGAGGAGTCTCGGGGGAGCAGTACTTC. The chain recombines TRBV12-5 with TRBJ2-7, with 7 bases lining up with TRBD2. The CDR3 is made up of 14 amino acids. Germline trimming cut 5 bases from V and 7 bases from J; bases unmatched to any gene: 11. CDR1 and CDR2 (germline): LGHNT, FRNRAP.

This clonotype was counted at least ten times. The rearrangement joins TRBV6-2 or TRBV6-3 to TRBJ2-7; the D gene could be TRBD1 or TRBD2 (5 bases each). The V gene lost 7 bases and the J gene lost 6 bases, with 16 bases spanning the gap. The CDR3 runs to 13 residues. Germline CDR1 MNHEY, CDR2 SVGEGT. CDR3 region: CASTRGGSGEQYF. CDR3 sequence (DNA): TGTGCCAGCACCCGGGGCGGGTCGGGCGAGCAGTACTTC.

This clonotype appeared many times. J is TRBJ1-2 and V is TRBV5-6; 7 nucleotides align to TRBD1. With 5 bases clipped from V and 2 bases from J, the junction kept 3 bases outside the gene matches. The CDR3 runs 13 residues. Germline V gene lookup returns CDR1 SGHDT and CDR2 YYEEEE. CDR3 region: CASRVQGNYGYTF. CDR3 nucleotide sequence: TGTGCCAGCAGAGTACAGGGGAACTATGGCTACACCTTC.

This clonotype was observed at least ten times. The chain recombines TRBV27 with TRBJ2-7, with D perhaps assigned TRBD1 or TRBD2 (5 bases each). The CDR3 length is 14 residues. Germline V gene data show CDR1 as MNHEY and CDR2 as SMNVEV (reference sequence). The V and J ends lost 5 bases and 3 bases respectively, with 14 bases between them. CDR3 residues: CASSLRDLSYEQYF. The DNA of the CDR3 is TGTGCCAGCAGTCTCCGGGACCTGAGCTACGAGCAGTACTTC.

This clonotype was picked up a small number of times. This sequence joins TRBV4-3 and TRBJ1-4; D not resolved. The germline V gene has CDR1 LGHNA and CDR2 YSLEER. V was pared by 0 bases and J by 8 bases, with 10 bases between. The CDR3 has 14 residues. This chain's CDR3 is CASSQESTREKLFF. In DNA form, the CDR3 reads TGCGCCAGCAGCCAAGAAAGTACTCGCGAAAAACTGTTTTTT.

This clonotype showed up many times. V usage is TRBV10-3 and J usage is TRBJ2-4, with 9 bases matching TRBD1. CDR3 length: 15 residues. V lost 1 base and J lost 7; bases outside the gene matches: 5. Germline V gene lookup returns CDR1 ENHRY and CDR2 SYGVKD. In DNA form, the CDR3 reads TGTGCCATCAGTGAGTTAGGGACAGGGATGAACATTCAGTACTTC. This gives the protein CAISELGTGMNIQYF.

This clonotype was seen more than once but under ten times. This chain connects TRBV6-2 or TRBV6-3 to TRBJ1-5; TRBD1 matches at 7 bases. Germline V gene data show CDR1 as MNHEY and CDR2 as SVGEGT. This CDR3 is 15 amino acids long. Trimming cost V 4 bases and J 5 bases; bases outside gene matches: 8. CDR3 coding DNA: TGTGCCAGCAGTTCACCGGCAGGGGGAGATCAGCCCCAGCATTTT. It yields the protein CASSSPAGGDQPQHF.

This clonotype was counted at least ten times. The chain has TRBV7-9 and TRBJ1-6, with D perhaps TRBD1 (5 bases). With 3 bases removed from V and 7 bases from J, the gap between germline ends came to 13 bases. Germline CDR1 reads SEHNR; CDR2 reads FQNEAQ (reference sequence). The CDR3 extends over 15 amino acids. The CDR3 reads CASSLDGTINSPLHF. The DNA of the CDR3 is TGTGCCAGCAGCTTGGACGGGACCATCAATTCACCCCTCCACTTT.

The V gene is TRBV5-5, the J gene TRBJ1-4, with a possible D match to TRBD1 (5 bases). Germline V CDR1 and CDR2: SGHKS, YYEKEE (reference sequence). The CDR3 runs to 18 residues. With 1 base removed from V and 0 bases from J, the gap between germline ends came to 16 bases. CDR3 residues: CASSLYLGTSATNEKLFF. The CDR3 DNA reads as TGTGCCAGCAGCTTGTATTTAGGGACCAGTGCAACTAATGAAAAACTGTTTTTT.